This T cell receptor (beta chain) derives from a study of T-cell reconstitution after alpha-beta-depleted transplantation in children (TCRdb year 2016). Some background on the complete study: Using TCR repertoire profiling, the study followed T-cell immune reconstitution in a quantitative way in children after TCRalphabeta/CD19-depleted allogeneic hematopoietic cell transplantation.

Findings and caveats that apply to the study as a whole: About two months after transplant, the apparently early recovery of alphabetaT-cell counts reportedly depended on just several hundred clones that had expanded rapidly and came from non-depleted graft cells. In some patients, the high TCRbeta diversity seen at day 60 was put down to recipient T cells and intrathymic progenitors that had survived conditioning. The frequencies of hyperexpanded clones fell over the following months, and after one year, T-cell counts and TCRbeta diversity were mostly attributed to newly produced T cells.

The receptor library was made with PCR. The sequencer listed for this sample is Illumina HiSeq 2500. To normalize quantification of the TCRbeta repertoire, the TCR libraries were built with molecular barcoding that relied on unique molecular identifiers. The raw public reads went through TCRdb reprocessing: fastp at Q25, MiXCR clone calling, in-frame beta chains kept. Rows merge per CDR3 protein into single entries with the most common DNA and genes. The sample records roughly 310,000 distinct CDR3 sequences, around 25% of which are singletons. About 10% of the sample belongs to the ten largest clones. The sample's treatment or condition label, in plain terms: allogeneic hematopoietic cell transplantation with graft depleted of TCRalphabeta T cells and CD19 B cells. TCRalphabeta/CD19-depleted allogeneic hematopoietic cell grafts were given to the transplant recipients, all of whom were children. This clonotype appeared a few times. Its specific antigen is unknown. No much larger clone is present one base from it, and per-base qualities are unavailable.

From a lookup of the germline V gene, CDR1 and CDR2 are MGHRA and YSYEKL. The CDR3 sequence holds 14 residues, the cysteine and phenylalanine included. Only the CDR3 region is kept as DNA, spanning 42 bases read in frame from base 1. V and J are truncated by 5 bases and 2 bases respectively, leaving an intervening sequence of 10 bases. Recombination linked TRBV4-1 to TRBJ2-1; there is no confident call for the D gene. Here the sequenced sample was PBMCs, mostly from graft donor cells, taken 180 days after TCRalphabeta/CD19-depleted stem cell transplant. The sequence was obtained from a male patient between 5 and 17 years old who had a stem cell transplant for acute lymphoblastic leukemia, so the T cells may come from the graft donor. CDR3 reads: CASSSMSTYNEQFF. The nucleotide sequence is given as TGCGCCAGCAGCTCTATGAGTACCTACAATGAGCAGTTCTTC.